One sample yielded the 14 T cell receptor beta chains listed below, sequenced in a study of T cells in Graves' hyperthyroidism and ophthalmopathy. RNA transcripts served as the template for amplifying TCR beta CDR3 regions. The HTBI primer set served for first-round RT-PCR of the TCR CDR3. TCRdb processed the multiplex PCR reads anew with MiXCR; each CDR3 protein has one entry. The sample has 350,000 to 500,000 distinct CDR3 sequences; roughly an eighth are singletons. The sample comprised blood. The receptor set was obtained from a woman aged 18-29 years with Graves' hyperthyroidism.

This clonotype was seen at least ten times. The chain has TRBV10-1 and TRBJ2-1; perhaps TRBD2 as D (5 bases). Trimming left V 0 bases short and J 12 bases short, with 9 bases between. This CDR3 spans 12 amino acids. Germline loops: CDR1 WNHNN, CDR2 SYGVQD (reference sequence). CDR3 in amino acids: CASSESGLGQFF. CDR3 bases: TGCGCCAGCAGTGAGTCAGGACTGGGGCAGTTCTTC.

This clonotype was seen at least ten times. The chain is built from TRBV11-1 and TRBJ1-1; weak D call: TRBD1 (5 bases). The CDR3 length is 15 residues. V was cut by 5 bases and J by 1 base, with 14 bases left in between. Per germline, CDR1 SGHAT and CDR2 FQDESV (reference sequence). The CDR3 coding sequence is TGTGCCAGCAGCACATCCGTGGGACCGAACACTGAAGCTTTCTTT. Its translation: CASSTSVGPNTEAFF.

CDR3 protein: CASSDGKYQQGVVKGETQYF. The CDR3 DNA is TGTGCCAGCAGTGACGGGAAATATCAGCAGGGGGTGGTCAAAGGGGAGACCCAGTACTTC. The V gene is TRBV25-1, the J gene TRBJ2-5; 7 nucleotides agree with TRBD1. The CDR3 runs 20 residues. Germline-derived CDR1 and CDR2 are MGHDK and SYGVNS. V was clipped by 3 bases and J by 5 bases; unmatched bases: 24.

This chain links TRBV19 with TRBJ1-5; D is uncertain. Germline V gene data show CDR1 as LNHDA and CDR2 as SQIVND (reference sequence). The germline V and J ends were trimmed by 0 bases and 1 base, with 4 bases remaining between them. The CDR3 runs 14 residues. The CDR3 DNA reads TGTGCCAGTAGTATAGATATGAGCAATCAGCCCCAGCATTTT. Translation gives CASSIDMSNQPQHF.

This clonotype was seen repeatedly, ten times or more. One end of the junction is discordant with germline, which a read error may explain. This chain joins TRBV7-8 and TRBJ2-5; D is undetermined. This CDR3 contains 12 residues. CDR1 is SGHVS and CDR2 is FQNEAQ in the germline V gene. The CDR3 DNA follows: TGTGCCAGCAGCTTAGCGATAGGCCATTTGAACTTC. Its translation is CASSLAIGHLNF.

The chain carries TRBV7-9 and TRBJ1-5, with D uncertain. The germline V gene encodes CDR1 SEHNR and CDR2 FQNEAQ (reference sequence). The CDR3 loop spans 14 amino acids. Trimming took 0 bases from V and 6 from J, leaving 9 bases between them. Here the CDR3 DNA reads TGTGCCAGCAGCTTAGCAGGGTCTAGTCAGCCCCAGCATTTT. Protein product: CASSLAGSSQPQHF.

The genes are TRBV7-2 and TRBJ2-7, with 9 positions matching TRBD2. The CDR3 has 13 amino acids. Germline loops: CDR1 SGHTA, CDR2 FQGNSA. Losses at the gene ends were 6 bases for V and 3 bases for J; bases not matched to a gene: 3. The CDR3 region has the DNA TGTGCCAGCAGTCGACTAGCGGACTACGAGCAGTACTTC. It is translated as CASSRLADYEQYF.

This clonotype was counted between two and nine times. The V call is TRBV30, the J call TRBJ1-2, with 10 bases matching TRBD1. Germline CDR1 is GTSNPN and CDR2 is SVGIG (reference sequence). J gave up 5 bases and V 4 bases, and 7 bases lay outside the gene matches. The CDR3 totals 14 residues. CDR3 DNA: TGTGCCTGGACAAGGACAGGGGGGAATTATGGCTACACCTTC. Residues: CAWTRTGGNYGYTF.

This clonotype was detected ten times or more. The chain has TRBV7-3 and TRBJ2-1; D is unresolved. The V and J ends lost 4 bases and 9 bases respectively, with 13 bases between them. Germline loops: CDR1 SGHTA, CDR2 FQGTGA. This CDR3 contains 13 residues. The CDR3 DNA reads as TGTGCCAGCAGCTCCGTCGTCTCCAGTGAGCAGTTCTTC. Translation gives CASSSVVSSEQFF.

This clonotype came up a few times. The junction does not match germline at one end; this may be a read error. The gene calls are TRBV7-7 and TRBJ2-1, with a possible D match to TRBD1 (5 bases). The V gene's germline CDR1 is SSHAT and CDR2 FNYEAQ (reference sequence). The CDR3 is 15 residues long. CDR3 protein: CASSLEGSRGNEQFF. The CDR3 DNA reads TGTGCTAGCAGCTTAGAAGGTAGTAGGGGAAATGAGCAGTTCTTC.

The V gene is TRBV6-1, the J gene TRBJ1-5; D gene ambiguous. This CDR3 is 16 amino acids long. The ends were cut back, 6 bases at V and 3 bases at J, with 18 bases in the middle. The germline gives CDR1 MNHNS, CDR2 SASEGT. As DNA, the CDR3 is TGTGCCAGCAGACTTGAGCCCATCGGGGACAATCAGCCCCAGCATTTT. Translating gives CASRLEPIGDNQPQHF.

The table lists this clonotype with many counts. This rearrangement joins TRBV11-2 to TRBJ2-7; 9 nucleotides match TRBD1. There are 16 residues in the CDR3. Trimming at V came to 5 bases and at J to 2 bases, leaving 10 bases not matched to a gene. The germline V gene has CDR1 SGHAT and CDR2 FQNNGV. CDR3 protein: CASSPRQGVTPYEQYF. The CDR3 DNA reads TGTGCCAGCAGCCCCCGACAGGGGGTAACACCCTACGAGCAGTACTTC.

Many counts were recorded for this clonotype. This chain joins TRBV29-1 and TRBJ2-1, with 9 bases identical to TRBD2. The CDR3 covers 15 residues. CDR1 is SQVTM, CDR2 ANQGSEA, per germline. V lost 4 bases and J lost 2; bases outside the gene matches: 6. DNA of the CDR3: TGCAGCGTTGCCGCGAGACTAGCGGCCTACAATGAGCAGTTCTTC. It encodes CSVAARLAAYNEQFF.

This clonotype was detected many times. The chain uses TRBV12-5 and TRBJ2-5, with TRBD2 identical over 8 bases. Germline CDR1 and CDR2: LGHNT and FRNRAP. V gave up 5 bases and J gave up 10 bases; unmatched junction bases: 9. This CDR3 region has 13 residues. CDR3 region: CASGSGSVGGQYF. As DNA, the CDR3 is TGTGCTAGTGGTAGCGGGAGCGTAGGAGGCCAGTACTTC.